The rows below give T cell receptor beta chains drawn from one sample of a study of beta chain features in type 1 diabetes. Assay: immunoSEQ multiplex PCR; the TCRdb copy retains only in-frame clones and omits some. The table includes just under 150,000 clones, approximately 13% detected once. Material for sequencing was central memory CD4+ T cells from blood. These receptors were taken from a man in his late teens or twenties with type 1 diabetes. The CDR3 runs from the conserved cysteine through the conserved F or W. D genes are given only for firm matches. The size entry is marked missing in some rows and otherwise reads once, few, many or a size class.

abundance: few
j_gene: TRBJ1-1
d_gene: NA
v_gene: TRBV9
CDR3nt: TGTGCCAGCAGCCCAGCAGGGGATAGCACTGAAGCTTTCTTT
CDR3aa: CASSPAGDSTEAFF

abundance: few
j_gene: TRBJ2-7
d_gene: NA
v_gene: TRBV5-6
CDR3nt: TGTGCCAGCAGTCCCACCCACCGGGGTACCTACGAGCAGTACTTC
CDR3aa: CASSPTHRGTYEQYF

abundance: NA
j_gene: TRBJ2-1
d_gene: TRBD2
v_gene: TRBV7-6
CDR3nt: TGTGCCAGCAGCGCCCTAGCGGGGGGAAGCTCCTACAATGAGCAGTTCTTC
CDR3aa: CASSALAGGSSYNEQFF

abundance: few
j_gene: TRBJ1-5
d_gene: TRBD1
v_gene: TRBV4-2
CDR3nt: TGTGCCAGCAGCCAAGGGGACAGGGGCAGCAATCAGCCCCAGCATTTT
CDR3aa: CASSQGDRGSNQPQHF

abundance: NA
j_gene: TRBJ2-1
d_gene: NA
v_gene: TRBV5-1
CDR3nt: TGCGCCAGCAGCTTGGTTCCGGACAATGAGCAGTTCTTC
CDR3aa: CASSLVPDNEQFF

abundance: NA
j_gene: TRBJ2-3
d_gene: NA
v_gene: TRBV6-1
CDR3nt: TGTGCCAGCAGTTTAAACAGCGGCAGAGATACGCAGTATTTT
CDR3aa: CASSLNSGRDTQYF

abundance: NA
j_gene: TRBJ2-5
d_gene: NA
v_gene: TRBV7-9
CDR3nt: TGTGCCAGCAGCTTAGACGGGATCCAAGAGACCCAGTACTTC
CDR3aa: CASSLDGIQETQYF

abundance: NA
j_gene: TRBJ2-7
d_gene: NA
v_gene: TRBV15
CDR3nt: TGTGCCACCAGCAGTCCAGGGGCCCCCCAACGTGCATACGAGCAGTACTTC
CDR3aa: CATSSPGAPQRAYEQYF

abundance: NA
j_gene: TRBJ2-7
d_gene: NA
v_gene: TRBV5-1
CDR3nt: TGCGCCAGCAGCTTGGAAAGGGGAACCTACGAGCAGTACTTC
CDR3aa: CASSLERGTYEQYF

abundance: few
j_gene: TRBJ2-5
d_gene: NA
v_gene: TRBV30
CDR3nt: TGTGCCTGGAGTGTACTAGCCCAAGAGACCCAGTACTTC
CDR3aa: CAWSVLAQETQYF

abundance: few
j_gene: TRBJ1-1
d_gene: NA
v_gene: TRBV5-1
CDR3nt: TGCGCCAGCAGGGAGGTCACGGACACTGAAGCTTTCTTT
CDR3aa: CASREVTDTEAFF

abundance: few
j_gene: TRBJ1-1
d_gene: NA
v_gene: TRBV5-8
CDR3nt: TGTGCCAGCAGTCTCATGAACACTGAAGCTTTCTTT
CDR3aa: CASSLMNTEAFF

abundance: few
j_gene: TRBJ2-6
d_gene: TRBD1
v_gene: TRBV30
CDR3nt: TGTGCCTGGACTCCCGGGACAGACACCTCTGGGGCCAACGTCCTGACTTTC
CDR3aa: CAWTPGTDTSGANVLTF

abundance: many
j_gene: TRBJ2-6
d_gene: NA
v_gene: TRBV27
CDR3nt: TGTGCCAGCAGTCTGGGCCTCTCTGGGGCCAACGTCCTGACTTTC
CDR3aa: CASSLGLSGANVLTF

abundance: NA
j_gene: TRBJ2-7
d_gene: NA
v_gene: TRBV29-1
CDR3nt: TGCAGCGTTGGAGAGGGGAACACCTACGAGCAGTACTTC
CDR3aa: CSVGEGNTYEQYF

abundance: NA
j_gene: TRBJ2-3
d_gene: TRBD2
v_gene: TRBV5-4
CDR3nt: TGTGCCAGCAGCTCGCGGGGGGCCACAGATACGCAGTATTTT
CDR3aa: CASSSRGATDTQYF

abundance: few
j_gene: TRBJ1-2
d_gene: TRBD1
v_gene: TRBV7-8
CDR3nt: TGTGCCAGCAGCTTAAATAACAGGGGTAATGGCTACACCTTC
CDR3aa: CASSLNNRGNGYTF

abundance: NA
j_gene: TRBJ2-1
d_gene: NA
v_gene: TRBV5-4
CDR3nt: TGCGCCAGCAGCTTGCGAAGGGACTCCTACAATGAGCAGTTCTTC
CDR3aa: CASSLRRDSYNEQFF